This is a list of T cell receptor beta chains from one sample in a study of graft-versus-host responses after intestinal transplantation. This table comes from immunoSEQ multiplex PCR, and its TCRdb copy is limited to in-frame clones, with some not included. The table includes some 8,500 clones, roughly 90% detected once. This specimen was PBMCs, taken approximately 30 days after intestinal transplant. The receptor set was obtained from a human patient who received an intestinal transplant, so some T cells may come from the graft donor. Each CDR3 is given with its conserved first and last residue. D genes are given only for firm matches. Size is omitted from some rows. Given values are once, few, many or a class for expanded clones.

NA TRBJ2-1 NA TRBV7-3 CASSWDSYNEQFF TGTGCCAGCAGCTGGGACTCCTACAATGAGCAGTTCTTC
TRBD2 TRBJ2-5 once TRBV5-1 CASTRSGGALETQYF TGCGCCAGCACTCGAAGCGGGGGAGCCTTAGAGACCCAGTACTTC
TRBD2 TRBJ2-1 NA TRBV6-5 CASSQRGGQSNEQFF TGTGCCAGCAGCCAGCGGGGGGGCCAATCTAATGAGCAGTTCTTC
NA TRBJ2-5 NA TRBV10-3 CAISRTPLREGGRETQYF TGTGCCATCAGTCGGACACCACTCCGAGAGGGGGGAAGGGAGACCCAGTACTTC
TRBD1 TRBJ1-2 NA TRBV27 CASRSGTGPYGYTF TGTGCCAGCAGATCCGGGACAGGCCCCTATGGCTACACCTTC
NA TRBJ2-5 NA TRBV11-1 CASSLMEEWETQYF TGTGCCAGCAGCTTAATGGAGGAGTGGGAGACCCAGTACTTC
TRBD1 TRBJ1-1 NA TRBV19 CASSILPGRGHTEAFF TGTGCCAGTAGTATATTACCGGGCAGGGGGCACACTGAAGCTTTCTTT
NA TRBJ2-2 NA TRBV7-3 CASSSRGANTGELFF TGTGCCAGCAGCTCCAGGGGCGCGAACACCGGGGAGCTGTTTTTT
NA TRBJ2-6 NA TRBV6-5 CASSYSRVSGANVLTF TGTGCCAGCAGTTACTCGAGGGTTTCTGGGGCCAACGTCCTGACTTTC
NA TRBJ2-7 NA TRBV2 CASRGIGGSYEQYF TGTGCCAGCAGAGGTATTGGGGGATCCTACGAGCAGTACTTC
NA TRBJ1-1 NA TRBV9 CASSVVPLGTEAFF TGTGCCAGCAGCGTGGTACCCCTAGGAACTGAAGCTTTCTTT
TRBD1 TRBJ1-1 once TRBV5-6 CASSTTGGEGTEAFF TGTGCCAGCAGCACGACAGGGGGCGAGGGCACTGAAGCTTTCTTT
TRBD1 TRBJ2-5 NA TRBV6-5 CASSSRTGRETQYF TGTGCCAGCAGTTCTAGGACAGGGAGAGAGACCCAGTACTTC
TRBD1 TRBJ1-2 NA TRBV29-1 CSGGQGSVYDYGYTF TGCAGCGGGGGACAGGGATCCGTCTACGACTATGGCTACACCTTC
NA TRBJ2-7 NA TRBV11-2 CASSLVPPPEDEQYF TGTGCCAGCAGCTTAGTCCCGCCGCCTGAGGACGAGCAGTACTTC
TRBD2 TRBJ2-5 NA TRBV10-3 CATGTSGGQETQYF TGTGCCACTGGGACTAGCGGGGGGCAAGAGACCCAGTACTTC
NA TRBJ2-5 NA TRBV20-1 CSARSEETQYF TGCAGTGCTAGATCCGAAGAGACCCAGTACTTC
NA TRBJ1-1 NA TRBV4-1 CASSQSQMNTEAFF TGCGCCAGCAGCCAATCACAGATGAACACTGAAGCTTTCTTT
NA TRBJ1-4 NA TRBV10-3 CAISEGTTPGEKLFF TGTGCCATCAGTGAGGGGACAACCCCAGGGGAAAAACTGTTTTTT
TRBD2 TRBJ2-1 NA TRBV5-4 CASRLAGAYNEQFF TGTGCCAGCAGACTAGCGGGAGCCTACAATGAGCAGTTCTTC
TRBD2 TRBJ2-1 NA TRBV7-6 CASSWTSGPSYNEQFF TGTGCCAGCAGCTGGACTAGTGGGCCCTCCTACAATGAGCAGTTCTTC
NA TRBJ2-7 large TRBV6-1 CASSSGTREQYF TGTGCCAGCAGTTCCGGGACGAGGGAGCAGTACTTC
TRBD2 TRBJ2-2 NA TRBV6-5 CASSLRLAGAGELFF TGTGCCAGCAGCCTGAGACTAGCGGGGGCCGGGGAGCTGTTTTTT
NA TRBJ2-7 NA TRBV6-6 CASSYSVHEQYF TGTGCCAGCAGTTACTCGGTCCACGAGCAGTACTTC
TRBD1 TRBJ1-1 NA TRBV30 CAWSASRTGTNTEAFF TGTGCCTGGAGTGCCTCAAGGACAGGGACGAACACTGAAGCTTTCTTT
NA TRBJ2-2 once TRBV9 CASSGSLAYANTGELFF TGTGCCAGCAGCGGGAGTCTAGCGTACGCGAACACCGGGGAGCTGTTTTTT
NA TRBJ1-3 NA TRBV7-7 CASSEGTGNTIYF TGTGCCAGCAGCGAGGGGACGGGAAACACCATATATTTT
NA TRBJ2-7 NA TRBV9 CASSVGGGAIYEQYF TGTGCCAGCAGCGTAGGTGGGGGGGCCATTTACGAGCAGTACTTC
NA TRBJ1-5 NA TRBV2 CASSGWGLEVNQPQHF TGTGCCAGCAGTGGATGGGGGTTAGAGGTGAATCAGCCCCAGCATTTT
NA TRBJ1-2 once TRBV9 CASSGDTSGRGYTF TGTGCCAGCAGCGGAGACACCTCGGGGCGGGGCTACACCTTC
NA TRBJ1-3 NA TRBV11-1 CASSLDNSGNTIYF TGTGCCAGCAGCCTGGACAACTCTGGAAACACCATATATTTT
NA TRBJ2-7 NA TRBV7-9 CASSPRDGYEQYF TGTGCCAGCAGCCCCCGGGACGGATACGAGCAGTACTTC
NA TRBJ2-2 NA TRBV6-5 CASSLSIVGTGELFF TGTGCCAGCAGCCTCTCAATAGTGGGGACCGGGGAGCTGTTTTTT
NA TRBJ2-1 NA TRBV4-1 CASSQGSGSVF TGCGCCAGCAGCCAAGGGTCGGGATCTGTCTTC
NA TRBJ2-2 NA TRBV7-9 CASSPPASGTGELFF TGTGCCAGCAGCCCCCCTGCGTCAGGGACCGGGGAGCTGTTTTTT
TRBD1 TRBJ2-1 NA TRBV30 CAWRFWRQGNNEQFF TGTGCCTGGAGATTTTGGAGACAGGGTAACAATGAGCAGTTCTTC